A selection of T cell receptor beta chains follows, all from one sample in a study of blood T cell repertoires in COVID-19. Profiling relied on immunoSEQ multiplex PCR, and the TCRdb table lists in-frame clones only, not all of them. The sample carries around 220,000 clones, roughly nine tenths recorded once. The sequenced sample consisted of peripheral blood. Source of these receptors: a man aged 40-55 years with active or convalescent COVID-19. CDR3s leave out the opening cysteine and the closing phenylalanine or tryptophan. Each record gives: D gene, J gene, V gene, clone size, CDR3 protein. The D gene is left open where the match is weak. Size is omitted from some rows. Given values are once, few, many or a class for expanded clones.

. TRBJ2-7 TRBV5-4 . ASSLYYEQY
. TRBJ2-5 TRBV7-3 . ASSLTLYGETQY
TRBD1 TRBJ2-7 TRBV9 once ASSVQQGAAEQY
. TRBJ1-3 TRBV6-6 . ASRPGARGNTIY
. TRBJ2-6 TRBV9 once ASTEGGGSGANVLT
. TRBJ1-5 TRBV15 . ATSPLAVQPQH
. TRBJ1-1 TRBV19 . ASAASGGANTEAF
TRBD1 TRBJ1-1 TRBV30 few AWSPRDSTEAF
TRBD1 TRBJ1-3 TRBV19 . ASTTYLDRASGNTIY
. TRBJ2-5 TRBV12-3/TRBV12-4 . ASRSDSRGTQY
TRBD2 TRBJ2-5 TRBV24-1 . ATSDSRSGGLAGQETQY
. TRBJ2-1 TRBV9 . ASSVAGKGTYNEQF
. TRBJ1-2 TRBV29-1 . SVGKDGGYT
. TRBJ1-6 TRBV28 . ASSLVQAAGTLH
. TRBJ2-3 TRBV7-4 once ASSLSLSPRLPSTDTQY
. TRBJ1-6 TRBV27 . ASSTGTPNSPLH
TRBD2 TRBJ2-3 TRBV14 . ASSRREASSTDTQY
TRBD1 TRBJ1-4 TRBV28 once ASRTPHLGQNEKLF
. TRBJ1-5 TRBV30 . AWSGGLGAQPQH
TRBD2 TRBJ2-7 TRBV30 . AWSPSGAEQY
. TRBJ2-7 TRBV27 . ASSGGRPLSYEQY
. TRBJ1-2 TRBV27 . ASSGQPAGGYT
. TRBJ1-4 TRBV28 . ASSDTGLGEKLF
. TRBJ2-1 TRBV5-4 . ASSFLRGANNEQF
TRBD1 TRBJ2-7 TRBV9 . ASSVVPGGTEQY
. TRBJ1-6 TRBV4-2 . ASSQVPPRQAYNSPLH
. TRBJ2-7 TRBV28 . ASSLYGVHEQY
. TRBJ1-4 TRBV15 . ATSRVQGSEKLF
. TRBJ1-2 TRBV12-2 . ASRFRDREVSYGYT
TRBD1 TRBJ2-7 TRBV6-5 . GVGTGVYEQY
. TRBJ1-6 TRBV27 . ASSEVAAIRNSPLH
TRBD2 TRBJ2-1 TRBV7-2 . ASSLEGLSYNEQF
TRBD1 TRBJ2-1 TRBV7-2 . ASSYSGTGLGNEQF
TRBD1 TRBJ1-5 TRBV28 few ASSSGQGGRQPQH
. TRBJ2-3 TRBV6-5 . ASNGGDSTDTQY
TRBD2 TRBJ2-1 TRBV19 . ASSTGLAGSYNEQF
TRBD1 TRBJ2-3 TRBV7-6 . ASSLWTGGTDTQY
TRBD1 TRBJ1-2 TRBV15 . ATSRGDRAEYGYT
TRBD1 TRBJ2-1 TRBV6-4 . ASSEQGLADEQF
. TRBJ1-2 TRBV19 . ASSIDSYYGYT
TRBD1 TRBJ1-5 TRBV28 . ASSSPGTGFSNQPQH
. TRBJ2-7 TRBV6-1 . ASSEAQGFGHEQY
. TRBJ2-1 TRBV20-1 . SASFYNEQF
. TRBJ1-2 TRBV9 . ASSVAGRSNYGYT
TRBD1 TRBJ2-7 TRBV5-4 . ASSLGGTGSYEQY
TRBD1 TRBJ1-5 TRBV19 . ASSMGQGFQPQH
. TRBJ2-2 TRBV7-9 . ASSEGLLLNTGELF
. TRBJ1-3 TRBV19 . ASSISSGNTIY
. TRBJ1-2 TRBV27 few ASSLRRQNYGYT
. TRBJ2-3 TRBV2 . ASSEGSVGGADTQY
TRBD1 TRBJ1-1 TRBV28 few ASSPLGQGASTEAF
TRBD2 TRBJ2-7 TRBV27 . ASSSGGNYEQY
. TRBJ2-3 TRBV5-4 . ASSLLSGSYTDTQY
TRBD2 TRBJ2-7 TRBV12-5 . ASGLRTSGRGEQY
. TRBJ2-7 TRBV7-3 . ASSSTYVDEQY
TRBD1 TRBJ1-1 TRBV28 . ASRVRQGSTEAF
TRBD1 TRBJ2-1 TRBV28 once ASSPRPGQGKNEQF
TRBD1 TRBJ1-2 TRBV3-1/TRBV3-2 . ASSQGTGKNGGYT
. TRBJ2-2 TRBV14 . ASSQLRVWSGELF
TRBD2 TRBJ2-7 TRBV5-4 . ASSRGGGSLYEQY